Detailed here is one TCR beta chain. The data stem from a study of blood T cell repertoires in COVID-19. Study-wide background: Samples came from the United States, Italy and Spain, spanning acute and convalescent COVID-19.

As originally analysed: The authors estimated nucleated cell counts from reference gene primer amplification. The method was immunoSEQ multiplex PCR; TCRdb's version includes in-frame clones alone and lacks a portion of them. V, J and clone size derive from that table, while D and trimming were established from the DNA sequence. The table lists about 210,000 clones, 89% of them singletons. The sequence was collected from a woman aged 40 to 49 with acute or convalescent COVID-19. Sequences were obtained from peripheral blood.

CDR3 residues: CASSLSWGDTTGENTEAFF. In DNA, the CDR3 is TGTGCCAGCAGTTTATCGTGGGGGGACACCACAGGGGAGAACACTGAAGCTTTCTTT. The chain employs TRBV27 and TRBJ1-1; 7 nucleotides align to TRBD1. Germline lookup yields CDR1 MNHEY and CDR2 SMNVEV (reference sequence). Trimming at V came to 0 bases and at J to 1 base, leaving 14 bases not matched to a gene. There are 19 residues in the CDR3.